This TCR beta chain originates from a study of T-cell memory formation after mild COVID-19. Study-level points and caveats: Pre-infection memory held some responding clones, suggesting pre-existing cross-reactive T cells responded.

From 5'RACE with constant-segment primers came TCR alpha and TCR beta cDNA libraries that carried sample barcodes and UMIs. TCRdb called the 5' RACE reads again in MiXCR, with one record for every CDR3 protein. The sample yields roughly 580,000 distinct CDR3 sequences, about a sixth seen once. The germline V gene has CDR1 SGHTA and CDR2 FQGTGA. The CDR3 consists of 13 residues. Unmatched junction bases numbered 3, after V lost 1 base and J lost 9 bases. With regard to this clonotype: As yet, its antigen is unknown.

The chain is built from TRBV7-3 and TRBJ2-1, with 7 bases lining up with TRBD2. Sequenced material: PBMCs or a T cell subset sorted from them (not recorded which). This TCR came from an adult woman who had mild COVID-19 (a few samples of this study predate the infection). Cell type and time point are not known. CDR3 coding DNA: TGTGCCAGCAGCTTAATGGGGGAGGGTGAGCAGTTCTTC. It codes for CASSLMGEGEQFF. Variable domain in full (rest from reference TRBV7-3 and TRBJ2-1): GAGVSQTPSNKVTEKGKYVELRCDPISGHTALYWYRQSLGQGPEFLIYFQGTGAADDSGLPNDRFFAVRPEGSVSTLKIQRTERGDSAVYLCASSLMGEGEQFFGPGTRLTVL.